These 10 T cell receptor beta chains were all obtained from the same sample, sequenced in a study of T cells after yellow fever vaccination (dated by TCRdb to between 2017 and 2020). The method behind the library was 5' RACE. Sequencing relied on an Illumina HiSeq 2500. TCRdb's own reprocessing of the public reads used fastp at Q25 and MiXCR and kept productive beta chains. Every CDR3 protein is listed once, alongside the most common genes and DNA of its rows. The sample contains more than 25,000 distinct CDR3 sequences, 5.5% of them found a single time. The ten largest clones add up to approximately 12% of the sample. The meaning of the sample's treatment or condition label: live attenuated yellow fever vaccine strain. Sequenced material: PBMCs, either bulk or a sorted T-cell subset (CD4+, CD8+, memory, or dextramer-sorted; not recorded which), taken 15 days after the yellow fever booster vaccination. All receptors derive from a man aged 30 to 39 who received the YFV17D yellow fever vaccine.

This clonotype was detected many times. The V and J genes are TRBV6-5 and TRBJ2-5, with 7 bases identical to TRBD2. This CDR3 region has 14 residues. Germline V gives CDR1 MNHEY, CDR2 SVGAGI. V gave up 3 bases and J gave up 2 bases; unmatched junction bases: 3. CDR3 DNA sequence: TGTGCCAGCAGTTATGTGCGGGGGCAAGAGACCCAGTACTTC. Amino acids: CASSYVRGQETQYF.

This clonotype has at least ten counts. The rearrangement uses TRBV23-1 and TRBJ1-5, with unresolved D. TRBV23-1 carries the ORF label, with uncertain function. CDR3 length: 14 residues. V was clipped by 4 bases and J by 7 bases, with 14 bases between them. The DNA of the CDR3 is TGCGCCAGCAGTCTTGGGCAGGTTAGGCAGCCCCAGCATTTT. This sequence encodes CASSLGQVRQPQHF.

There are many counts of this clonotype. The chain carries TRBV7-3 and TRBJ1-1, with TRBD1 matching over 9 bases. There are 14 residues in the CDR3. The V gene's germline CDR1 is SGHTA and CDR2 FQGTGA. Trimming removed 5 bases from V and 7 bases from J; junction bases left unmatched: 8. The CDR3 is CASSMDRGGGEAFF. DNA for the CDR3: TGTGCCAGCAGCATGGACAGGGGAGGTGGTGAAGCTTTCTTT. The whole variable domain, filled in from reference TRBV7-3 and TRBJ1-1, reads GAGVSQTPSNKVTEKGKYVELRCDPISGHTALYWYRQSLGQGPEFLIYFQGTGAADDSGLPNDRFFAVRPEGSVSTLKIQRTERGDSAVYLCASSMDRGGGEAFFGQGTRLTVV.

This clonotype was seen at least ten times. This chain joins TRBV20-1 and TRBJ1-6, with D perhaps matching TRBD1 (6 bases). CDR1 and CDR2 from the germline V gene are DFQATT and SNEGSKA (reference sequence). Trimming stripped 6 bases from V and 6 bases from J, with 15 bases between. The CDR3 runs to 14 residues. The CDR3 DNA is TGCAGTGCGAAATCCACAGGGTTTAATTCACCCCTCCACTTT. Amino acid sequence: CSAKSTGFNSPLHF.

This clonotype was seen ten or more times. J is TRBJ1-4 and V is TRBV7-2; D is undetermined. CDR1 SGHTA and CDR2 FQGNSA come from the germline V gene. Trimming shortened V by 5 bases and J by 2 bases, and 9 bases separated the two germline ends. The length of the CDR3 is 14 residues. CDR3 DNA sequence: TGTGCCAGCAGCCCCCGAGGGACTAATGAAAAACTGTTTTTT. The encoded protein is CASSPRGTNEKLFF.

The rearrangement joins TRBV3-1 to TRBJ2-7; D possibly corresponds to TRBD1 (5 bases). CDR1 is LGHDT and CDR2 is YNNKEL in the germline V gene (reference sequence). Deletions cut 10 bases from V and 3 bases from J, with 34 bases between. The CDR3 consists of 19 residues. This CDR3 is CAICLYRFSTSDKNYEQYF. CDR3 DNA: TGTGCCATCTGTTTATATCGGTTTAGTACCTCGGACAAGAACTACGAGCAGTACTTC.

This clonotype occurred many times. The chain links TRBV7-2 to TRBJ2-3; D may correspond to TRBD1 or TRBD2 (6 bases each). V lost 11 bases to trimming and J lost 2 bases, with 20 bases between them. This CDR3 is built from 15 residues. Germline values: CDR1 SGHTA, CDR2 FQGNSA. The CDR3 spells CAGRKDSGATDTQYF. Written as DNA, the CDR3 is TGTGCCGGTAGAAAAGATTCGGGGGCCACAGATACGCAGTATTTT.

This clonotype was recorded at least ten times. V and J are TRBV19 and TRBJ2-1, with TRBD1 matching 10 bases. V was clipped by 9 bases and J by 8 bases; unmatched bases: 7. Germline CDR1 and CDR2: LNHDA and SQIVND (reference sequence). The CDR3 consists of 13 residues. This chain's CDR3 is CASRGQGSHEQFF. The CDR3 DNA is TGTGCCAGCCGGGGACAGGGGTCCCATGAGCAGTTCTTC.

This clonotype was recorded many times. The J gene is TRBJ1-1, the V gene TRBV20-1, with a weak D call TRBD1 (5 bases). The length of the CDR3 is 12 residues. Germline V gene sequence: CDR1 DFQATT, CDR2 SNEGSKA (reference sequence). The V end lost 5 bases, the J end lost 3 bases, and 10 bases lay between the germline ends. CDR3 nucleotides: TGCAGTGCTGGAAGACAGTACACTGAAGCTTTCTTT. This gives the protein CSAGRQYTEAFF.

This clonotype was counted at least ten times. The chain uses TRBV29-1 and TRBJ1-2, with TRBD1 matching over 7 bases. The trim removed 0 bases at V and 2 bases at J, leaving 15 bases unmatched. CDR1 SQVTM and CDR2 ANQGSEA come from the germline V gene. This CDR3 has 18 residues. This CDR3 reads CSVEEWRAESTGNYGYTF. CDR3 sequence (DNA): TGCAGCGTTGAAGAATGGAGAGCGGAATCGACAGGGAACTATGGCTACACCTTC.